Below, 18 T cell receptor beta chains from the same sample are listed, as sequenced in a study of T cells after yellow fever vaccination. TCRdb re-analysed the 5' RACE reads in MiXCR, keeping a single row per CDR3 protein. The sample shows a few hundred thousand distinct CDR3 sequences, about 3% of them seen only once. The sequenced sample was CD4+ T cells sorted from PBMCs, obtained 10 days after the yellow fever booster vaccination. The receptor source for this set is a man younger than 35 who received the YFV17D yellow fever vaccine.

The V and J genes are TRBV12-3 or TRBV12-4 and TRBJ1-1; D gene unclear. Trimming removed 8 bases at V and 1 base at J, with 8 bases between. The CDR3 loop spans 12 amino acids. DNA for the CDR3: TGTGCCAGCTCTTGGACGAACACTGAAGCTTTCTTT. Translating gives CASSWTNTEAFF.

This clonotype has more than one count but fewer than ten. CDR3 in amino acids: CASSLAGTSQGGYEQYV. The CDR3 DNA reads as TGTGCCAGCAGCTTGGCCGGAACGTCCCAGGGAGGCTACGAGCAGTACGTC. The chain has TRBV5-5 and TRBJ2-7; D may be TRBD2 (6 bases). The CDR3 contains 17 residues. In germline, CDR1 is SGHKS, CDR2 YYEKEE (reference sequence). Deletions cut 0 bases from V and 3 bases from J, with 19 bases between.

This clonotype appeared many times. The V gene is TRBV7-3, the J gene TRBJ2-5, with D possibly being TRBD1 (6 bases). The V and J ends lost 3 bases and 1 base respectively, with 9 bases between them. Germline V gene lookup returns CDR1 SGHTA and CDR2 FQGTGA. The CDR3 is 14 residues long. The CDR3 DNA reads TGTGCCAGCAGCTTGCAGGGGTCCCAAGAGACCCAGTACTTC. It codes for CASSLQGSQETQYF.

This clonotype has a count of ten or more. The chain combines TRBV29-1 with TRBJ1-1; 7 bases map to TRBD1. The CDR3 covers 12 residues. Germline values: CDR1 SQVTM, CDR2 ANQGSEA. V dropped 5 bases and J dropped 4; count of bases not matched to a gene: 4. The CDR3 reads CSVKGAGTEAFF. The CDR3 nucleotides are TGCAGCGTTAAGGGGGCTGGCACTGAAGCTTTCTTT. Combining the CDR3 with reference TRBV29-1 and TRBJ1-1 gives the whole variable domain SAVISQKPSRDICQRGTSLTIQCQVDSQVTMMFWYRQQPGQSLTLIATANQGSEATYESGFVIDKFPISRPNLTFSTLTVSNMSPEDSSIYLCSVKGAGTEAFFGQGTRLTVV.

The V and J genes are TRBV20-1 and TRBJ2-1; D may be TRBD1 (6 bases). Trimming removed 0 bases from V and 6 bases from J, with 12 bases in between. Germline CDR1 reads DFQATT; CDR2 reads SNEGSKA (reference sequence). This CDR3 is built from 14 residues. The CDR3 DNA reads TGCAGTGCTAGAGAACTAGAGGGGGTCAATGAGCAGTTCTTC. It yields the protein CSARELEGVNEQFF.

Many counts were recorded for this clonotype. The rearrangement joins TRBV7-2 to TRBJ2-5; the D is unclear. Germline CDR1 reads SGHTA; CDR2 reads FQGNSA. Trimming removed 5 bases from V and 2 bases from J, with 12 bases in between. This CDR3 has 14 residues. CDR3 protein: CASSVQASQETQYF. In nucleotides, the CDR3 is TGTGCCAGCAGCGTCCAGGCCAGTCAAGAGACCCAGTACTTC.

This clonotype occurred a few times. The chain has TRBV6-6 and TRBJ2-7; D remains ambiguous. CDR3 length equals 13 residues. Trimming removed 2 bases from V and 5 bases from J, with 10 bases in between. Germline V lookup: CDR1 MNHNY, CDR2 SVGAGI (reference sequence). The CDR3 DNA is TGTGCCAGCAGTTACAGGTCTCTCGACGAGCAGTACGTC. As protein: CASSYRSLDEQYV.

This clonotype was seen only a few times. The V gene is TRBV7-2, the J gene TRBJ2-7; 9 bases match TRBD1. From germline, CDR1 is SGHTA and CDR2 FQGNSA. V dropped 4 bases and J dropped 12; count of bases not matched to a gene: 10. The CDR3 is 13 residues long. CDR3 in DNA: TGTGCCAGCAGCTCCCCCGGGACAGGGTCCCCGTACTTC. It translates to CASSSPGTGSPYF.

The chain couples TRBV20-1 to TRBJ2-5; the match to TRBD2 covers 10 bases. J was trimmed by 4 bases and V by 2 bases; bases with no gene match: 10. Germline CDR1 and CDR2: DFQATT and SNEGSKA (reference sequence). CDR3 length: 16 residues. The CDR3, as DNA: TGCAGTGCTAGACCACTGGTAGCGGGGGGAATAGAGACCCAGTACTTC. Protein sequence: CSARPLVAGGIETQYF.

This clonotype was observed at least ten times. The chain combines TRBV28 with TRBJ2-5; possible D gene TRBD1, 6 bases. The germline V gene has CDR1 MDHEN and CDR2 SYDVKM. The CDR3 is 14 amino acids. V was clipped by 5 bases and J by 5 bases, with 15 bases between them. CDR3 protein: CASSTTGPWETQYF. DNA for the CDR3: TGTGCCAGCAGTACTACAGGGCCCTGGGAGACCCAGTACTTC.

This clonotype was seen only a few times. The chain combines TRBV10-3 with TRBJ2-7; D is uncertain. The CDR3 covers 12 residues. The V end was cut by 0 bases, the J end by 4 bases, with 4 bases between. CDR1 ENHRY and CDR2 SYGVKD come from the germline V gene. CDR3 loop: CAISESWYEQYF. For the CDR3, the DNA is TGTGCCATCAGTGAGTCCTGGTACGAGCAGTACTTC.

This clonotype was recorded a few times. This chain connects TRBV12-3 or TRBV12-4 to TRBJ1-5; possible D gene TRBD1, 5 bases. The CDR3 has 16 residues. Trimming removed 3 bases from V and 0 bases from J, with 12 bases in between. CDR3 nucleotides: TGTGCCAGCAGTTTGGGGGACTGGTATAGCAATCAGCCCCAGCATTTT. The encoded protein is CASSLGDWYSNQPQHF.

This clonotype appeared many times. The germline gene is not matched at one end of the junction; a read error may be the cause. V is TRBV9 and J is TRBJ2-4; the D call may be TRBD1 or TRBD2 (5 bases each). Germline V CDR1 and CDR2: SGDLS, YYNGEE. The CDR3 runs 13 residues. CDR3 nucleotides: TGTGCCAGCAGCCCAACCCCCGAGGGGCGCCGCTCCTTC. Translation gives CASSPTPEGRRSF.

This clonotype was seen many times. This chain uses TRBV5-5 with TRBJ2-7, with 9 bases identical to TRBD2. The germline gives CDR1 SGHKS, CDR2 YYEKEE (reference sequence). There are 15 residues in the CDR3. V was pared by 7 bases and J by 4 bases, with 12 bases of the junction left unmatched. CDR3 nucleotide sequence: TGTGCCAGCGAAAGGACTAGCGCCGAAAAATACGAGCAGTACTTC. This encodes CASERTSAEKYEQYF.

The rearrangement links TRBV5-1 to TRBJ2-3; D call uncertain. CDR3 size: 14 residues. Germline V gene lookup returns CDR1 SGHRS and CDR2 YFSETQ. V dropped 1 base and J dropped 4 bases, with 10 bases sitting between them. DNA for the CDR3: TGCGCCAGCAGCTTGTCGTTCATGTCAGATACGCAGTATTTT. This translates into CASSLSFMSDTQYF.

The gene calls are TRBV7-9 and TRBJ1-2; no firm D call. CDR3 length: 15 amino acids. The germline gives CDR1 SEHNR, CDR2 FQNEAQ (reference sequence). Trimming stripped 5 bases from V and 0 bases from J, with 13 bases between. For the CDR3, the DNA is TGTGCCAGCAGCCCGCGGCAGTTCCCTAACTATGGCTACACCTTC. Protein sequence: CASSPRQFPNYGYTF.

This clonotype was counted only a few times. The CDR3, as DNA: TGTGCCAGCAGCTCCGTCCGGGGGGCCAATTCACCCCTCCACTTT. Amino acid sequence: CASSSVRGANSPLHF. This chain links TRBV11-2 with TRBJ1-6, with a possible D match to TRBD1 (6 bases). The CDR3 length is 15 residues. Germline CDR1 and CDR2: SGHAT and FQNNGV. The ends were cut back, 4 bases at V and 7 bases at J, with 14 bases in the middle.

This clonotype was picked up a small number of times. The rearrangement joins TRBV4-3 to TRBJ1-6; no definite D call. Trimming removed 3 bases at V and 7 bases at J, with 13 bases between. The CDR3 spans 15 residues. Germline V gives CDR1 LGHNA, CDR2 YSLEER. The CDR3 is CASSHSDTVNSPLHF. The CDR3 coding sequence is TGCGCCAGCAGCCACAGCGATACAGTCAATTCACCCCTCCACTTT.